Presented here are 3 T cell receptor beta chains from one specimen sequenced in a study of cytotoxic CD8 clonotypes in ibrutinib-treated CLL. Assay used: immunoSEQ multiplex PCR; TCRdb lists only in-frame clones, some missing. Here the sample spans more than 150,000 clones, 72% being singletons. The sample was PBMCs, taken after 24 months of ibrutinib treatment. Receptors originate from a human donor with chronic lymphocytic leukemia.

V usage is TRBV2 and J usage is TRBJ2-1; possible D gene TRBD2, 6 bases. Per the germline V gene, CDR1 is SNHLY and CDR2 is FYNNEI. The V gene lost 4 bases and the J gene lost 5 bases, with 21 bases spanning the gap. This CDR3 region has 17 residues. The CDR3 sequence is CASSGVIDGGIDNEQFF. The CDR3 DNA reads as TGTGCCAGCAGTGGTGTAATTGACGGGGGTATCGACAATGAGCAGTTCTTC. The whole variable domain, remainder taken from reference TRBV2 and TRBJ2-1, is EPEVTQTPSHQVTQMGQEVILRCVPISNHLYFYWYRQILGQKVEFLVSFYNNEISEKSEIFDDQFSVERPDGSNFTLKIRSTKLEDSAMYFCASSGVIDGGIDNEQFFGPGTRLTVL.

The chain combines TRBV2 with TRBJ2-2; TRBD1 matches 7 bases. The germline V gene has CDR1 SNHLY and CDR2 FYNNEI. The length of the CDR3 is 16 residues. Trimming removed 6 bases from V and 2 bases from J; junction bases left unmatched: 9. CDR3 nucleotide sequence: TGTGCCAGCAGCCACCGGGACAGCCGAAACACCGGGGAGCTGTTTTTT. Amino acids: CASSHRDSRNTGELFF.

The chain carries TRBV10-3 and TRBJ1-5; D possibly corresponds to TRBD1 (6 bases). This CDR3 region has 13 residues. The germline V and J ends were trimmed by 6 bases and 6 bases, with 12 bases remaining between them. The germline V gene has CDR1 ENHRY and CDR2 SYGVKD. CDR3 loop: CAIRDSSSQPQHF. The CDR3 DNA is TGTGCCATCAGGGACAGTTCAAGTCAGCCCCAGCATTTT.